This entry describes one TCR beta chain. This sample was included in a study of Tregs in tolerant kidney transplant recipients. Study summary: Related graft donors supplied nonmyeloablative bone marrow transplants, and mixed chimerism was transient.

Unstimulated regulatory T cells (CD4+CD25+CD127-), CD4+CD25- non-regulatory cells, CD4 and CD8 cells were FACS-sorted from thawed PBMCs. Profiled with immunoSEQ multiplex PCR; TCRdb holds only in-frame clones, not every one. Of 75,000 to 85,000 clones in the sample, around 90% were seen once. The sample in question was Tregs from blood, obtained before the transplant. This TCR was sampled from a human donor who received a combined kidney and bone marrow transplant.

The CDR3 bases are TGCGCCAGCAGCTTGGCTCCGGACTATGGCTACACCTTC. It codes for CASSLAPDYGYTF. This chain joins TRBV5-1 and TRBJ1-2; no clear D gene. With 0 bases removed from V and 3 bases from J, the gap between germline ends came to 6 bases. This CDR3 is 13 amino acids long. Germline V lookup: CDR1 SGHRS, CDR2 YFSETQ.